The 12 T cell receptor beta chains below all came from one sample that was sequenced in a study of T cells after yellow fever vaccination (dated by TCRdb to about 2019). The library was built by means of 5' RACE. The sequencing machine was an Illumina HiSeq 2500. TCRdb reran the public reads through fastp at Q25 and MiXCR, keeping productive beta chains. Records with the same CDR3 protein are collapsed into one entry carrying the most frequent genes and DNA. Within this sample are under 600,000 distinct CDR3 sequences, with just over 20% of them counted one time only. The top ten hold about a sixth of the sample. Read against the paper, the sample's treatment or condition label means: live attenuated yellow fever vaccine strain. The starting material was PBMCs, obtained roughly 23 days after the first yellow fever vaccination. The receptor set was obtained from a man younger than 35 who received the YFV17D yellow fever vaccine.

A few counts support this clonotype. This rearrangement joins TRBV20-1 to TRBJ1-1; D is undetermined. CDR3 length: 15 residues. V lost 1 base, J lost 1 base, and 13 bases lay in between. In germline, CDR1 is DFQATT, CDR2 SNEGSKA (reference sequence). The CDR3 sequence is CSARVFGSGNTEAFF. The CDR3 DNA reads TGCAGTGCTAGAGTCTTCGGATCGGGGAACACTGAAGCTTTCTTT.

DNA of the CDR3: TGTGCTAGTGGTTCGAAAACCGGGACCCTGGGTACTGAAGCTTTCTTT. Its protein product is CASGSKTGTLGTEAFF. The chain links TRBV12-5 to TRBJ1-1; possible D gene TRBD1, 5 bases. CDR3 length: 16 amino acids. The V end lost 4 bases, the J end lost 5 bases, and 20 bases lay between the germline ends. Germline CDR1 LGHNT, CDR2 FRNRAP.

This clonotype came up a few times. This chain connects TRBV7-9 to TRBJ2-5; D remains ambiguous. There are 15 residues in the CDR3. Germline CDR1 and CDR2: SEHNR and FQNEAQ (reference sequence). The V end lost 8 bases, the J end lost 2 bases, and 18 bases lay between the germline ends. CDR3 in DNA: TGTGCCAGCGCACAATTTCGACGGGCTCAAGAGACCCAGTACTTC. Translating gives CASAQFRRAQETQYF.

The rearrangement uses TRBV7-8 and TRBJ2-4; TRBD1 might be the D (6 bases). V gave up 3 bases and J gave up 8 bases, with 11 bases separating them. The germline V gene encodes CDR1 SGHVS and CDR2 FQNEAQ. This CDR3 comprises 13 residues. The CDR3 nucleotides read TGTGCCAGCAGCTTCAGGGGCGAAGACATTCAGTACTTC. Translating it yields CASSFRGEDIQYF. Supplemented by reference TRBV7-8 and TRBJ2-4, the full variable domain reads GAGVSQSPRYKVAKRGQDVALRCDPISGHVSLFWYQQALGQGPEFLTYFQNEAQLDKSGLPSDRFFAERPEGSVSTLKIQRTQQEDSAVYLCASSFRGEDIQYFGAGTRLSVL.

The J gene is TRBJ2-7, the V gene TRBV7-9; D gene unclear. In germline, CDR1 is SEHNR, CDR2 FQNEAQ (reference sequence). This CDR3 is 11 amino acids long. V lost 5 bases and J lost 5, with 7 bases in between. The CDR3 sequence: CASSKSNEQYF. In nucleotides, the CDR3 is TGTGCCAGCAGCAAAAGTAACGAGCAGTACTTC.

This clonotype was found many times. The V call is TRBV25-1, the J call TRBJ1-6; D ambiguous. The germline gives CDR1 MGHDK, CDR2 SYGVNS. The ends were cut back, 6 bases at V and 8 bases at J, with 11 bases in the middle. The CDR3 loop spans 13 amino acids. The CDR3 DNA reads as TGTGCCAGCAGGCGAGGCACTGATTCACCCCTCCACTTT. Translating gives CASRRGTDSPLHF.

The CDR3 sequence is CASGGMSRETQYF. CDR3 sequence (DNA): TGTGCCAGCGGCGGCATGTCAAGGGAGACCCAGTACTTC. V is TRBV3-1 and J is TRBJ2-5; D gene ambiguous. CDR1 and CDR2 (germline): LGHDT, YNNKEL (reference sequence). This CDR3 contains 13 residues. Trimming took 8 bases from V and 5 from J, leaving 15 bases between them.

The chain combines TRBV3-1 with TRBJ2-2, with unresolved D. Trimming removed 4 bases from V and 6 bases from J, with 12 bases in between. Germline values: CDR1 LGHDT, CDR2 YNNKEL (reference sequence). CDR3 length: 14 amino acids. CDR3 DNA: TGTGCCAGCAGCCTACCGGCTAGGGCCGGGGAGCTGTTTTTT. This gives the protein CASSLPARAGELFF.

The chain uses TRBV20-1 and TRBJ1-5; tentative D call: TRBD1 (5 bases). The V gene's germline CDR1 is DFQATT and CDR2 SNEGSKA (reference sequence). V dropped 3 bases and J dropped 4 bases, with 13 bases sitting between them. This CDR3 has 14 amino acids. CDR3 in DNA: TGCAGTGCTAGTAACGGATACAGGAATCAGCCCCAGCATTTT. Amino acids: CSASNGYRNQPQHF.

This clonotype showed up just a few times. The CDR3 DNA sequence: TGCAGCGTTGGCCCAGATACGCAGTATTTT. It translates to CSVGPDTQYF. The chain uses TRBV29-1 and TRBJ2-3; D unclear. V lost 4 bases and J lost 4, with 3 bases in between. CDR1 is SQVTM and CDR2 is ANQGSEA in the germline V gene. The CDR3 has 10 amino acids.

As for this clonotype: The CDR3 carries no conserved terminal phenylalanine or tryptophan, so it likely arises from a read error. The V and J genes are TRBV7-2 and TRBJ1-4; D might be TRBD1 (6 bases). Trimming cost V 5 bases and J 3 bases, with 13 bases left between them. CDR1 SGHTA and CDR2 FQGNSA come from the germline V gene. The CDR3 contains 15 residues. The CDR3 coding sequence is TGTGCCAGCAGCCGGCCTCGGACAGCTAATGAAAAACTGTTTTCT. This encodes CASSRPRTANEKLFS.

DNA for the CDR3: TGCAGTGCTAGAGATCCGGACGGCTTAAGACCCCTCCACTTT. Translating gives CSARDPDGLRPLHF. The V gene is TRBV20-1, the J gene TRBJ1-6; D remains unclear. With 0 bases removed from V and 12 bases from J, the gap between germline ends came to 15 bases. This CDR3 has 14 residues. Looked up from germline, CDR1 is DFQATT and CDR2 is SNEGSKA (reference sequence).